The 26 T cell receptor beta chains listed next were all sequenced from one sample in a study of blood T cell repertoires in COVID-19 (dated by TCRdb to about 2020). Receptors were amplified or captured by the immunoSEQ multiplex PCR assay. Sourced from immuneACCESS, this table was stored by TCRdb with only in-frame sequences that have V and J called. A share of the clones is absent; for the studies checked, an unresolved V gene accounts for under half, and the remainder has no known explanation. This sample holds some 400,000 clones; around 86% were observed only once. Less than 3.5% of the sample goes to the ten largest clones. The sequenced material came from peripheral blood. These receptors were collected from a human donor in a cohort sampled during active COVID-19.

This chain's CDR3 is CASQTSGMNNEQFF. The CDR3 DNA is TGTGCCAGCCAGACTAGCGGGATGAACAATGAGCAGTTCTTC. The chain links TRBV5-6 to TRBJ2-1, with 11 bases matching TRBD2. The V gene's germline CDR1 is SGHDT and CDR2 YYEEEE. V lost 7 bases to trimming and J lost 5 bases; unmatched junction nucleotides: 5. The length of the CDR3 is 14 residues. The full variable domain, completed using reference TRBV5-6 and TRBJ2-1, is DAGVTQSPTHLIKTRGQQVTLRCSPKSGHDTVSWYQQALGQGPQFIFQYYEEEERQRGNFPDRFSGHQFPNYSSELNVNALLLGDSALYLCASQTSGMNNEQFFGPGTRLTVL.

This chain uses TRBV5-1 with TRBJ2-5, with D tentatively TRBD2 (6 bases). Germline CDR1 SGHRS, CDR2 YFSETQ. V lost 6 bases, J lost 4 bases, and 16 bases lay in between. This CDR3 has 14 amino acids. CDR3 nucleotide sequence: TGCGCCAGCAACAGATATCTGGGGGGAGAGACCCAGTACTTC. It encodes CASNRYLGGETQYF.

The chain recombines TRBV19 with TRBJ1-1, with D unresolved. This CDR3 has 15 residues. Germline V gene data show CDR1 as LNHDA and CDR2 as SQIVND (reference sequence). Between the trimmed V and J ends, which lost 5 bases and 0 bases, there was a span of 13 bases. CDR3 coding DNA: TGTGCCAGTAGTCCAGACACCTTCATGAACACTGAAGCTTTCTTT. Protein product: CASSPDTFMNTEAFF.

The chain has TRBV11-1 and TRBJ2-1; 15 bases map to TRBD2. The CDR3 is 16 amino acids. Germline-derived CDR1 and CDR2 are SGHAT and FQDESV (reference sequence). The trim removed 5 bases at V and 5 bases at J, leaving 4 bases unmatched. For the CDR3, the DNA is TGTGCCAGCAGCCAGAGGACTAGCGGGGGGGACAATGAGCAGTTCTTC. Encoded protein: CASSQRTSGGDNEQFF.

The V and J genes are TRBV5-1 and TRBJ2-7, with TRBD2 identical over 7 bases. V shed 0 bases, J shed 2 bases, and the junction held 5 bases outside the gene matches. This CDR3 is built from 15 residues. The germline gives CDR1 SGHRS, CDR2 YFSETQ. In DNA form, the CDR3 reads TGCGCCAGCAGCTTGGGGGGAGGGCAAACCTACGAGCAGTACTTC. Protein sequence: CASSLGGGQTYEQYF.

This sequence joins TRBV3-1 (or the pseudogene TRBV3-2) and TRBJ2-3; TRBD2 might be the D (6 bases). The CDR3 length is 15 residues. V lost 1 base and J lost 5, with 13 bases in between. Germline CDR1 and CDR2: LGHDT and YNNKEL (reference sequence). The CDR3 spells CASSQGPRGIDTQYF. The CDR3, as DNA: TGTGCCAGCAGCCAAGGTCCCCGGGGGATAGATACGCAGTATTTT.

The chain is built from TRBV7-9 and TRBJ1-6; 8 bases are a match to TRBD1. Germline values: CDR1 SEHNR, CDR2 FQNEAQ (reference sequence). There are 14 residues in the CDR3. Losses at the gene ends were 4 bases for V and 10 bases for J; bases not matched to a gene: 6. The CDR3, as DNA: TGTGCCAGCAGCTGGGGACAGGATCCGTCACCCCTCCACTTT. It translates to CASSWGQDPSPLHF.

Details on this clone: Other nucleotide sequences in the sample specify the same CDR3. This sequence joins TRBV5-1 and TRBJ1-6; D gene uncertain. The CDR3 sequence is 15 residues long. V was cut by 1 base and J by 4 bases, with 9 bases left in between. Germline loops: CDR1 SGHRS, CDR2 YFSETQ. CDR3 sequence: CASSLSGSYNSPLHF. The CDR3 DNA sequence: TGCGCCAGCAGCTTGTCGGGGTCTTATAATTCACCCCTCCACTTT. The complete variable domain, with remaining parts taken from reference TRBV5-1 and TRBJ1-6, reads KAGVTQTPRYLIKTRGQQVTLSCSPISGHRSVSWYQQTPGQGLQFLFEYFSETQRNKGNFPGRFSGRQFSNSRSEMNVSTLELGDSALYLCASSLSGSYNSPLHFGNGTRLTVT.

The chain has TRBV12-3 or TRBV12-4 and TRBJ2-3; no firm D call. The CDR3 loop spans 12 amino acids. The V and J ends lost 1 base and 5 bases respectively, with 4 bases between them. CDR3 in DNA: TGTGCCAGCAGTTTAGGGCAAGATACGCAGTATTTT. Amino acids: CASSLGQDTQYF.

The CDR3 sequence: CASSPRTGTGELFF. In DNA form, the CDR3 reads TGTGCCAGCAGCCCCCGGACAGGGACCGGGGAGCTGTTTTTT. This chain connects TRBV3-1 (or the pseudogene TRBV3-2) to TRBJ2-2; 8 bases are shared with TRBD1. CDR1 is LGHDT and CDR2 is YNNKEL in the germline V gene (reference sequence). The CDR3 is 14 amino acids. V shed 4 bases and J 5 bases; nucleotides not matched to a gene: 3.

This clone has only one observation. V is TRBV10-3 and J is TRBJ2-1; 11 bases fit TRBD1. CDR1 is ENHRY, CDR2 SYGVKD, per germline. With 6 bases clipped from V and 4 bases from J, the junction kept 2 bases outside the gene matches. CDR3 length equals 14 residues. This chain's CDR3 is CAIRDRGLYNEQFF. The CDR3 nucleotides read TGTGCCATCAGGGACAGGGGGCTTTACAATGAGCAGTTCTTC.

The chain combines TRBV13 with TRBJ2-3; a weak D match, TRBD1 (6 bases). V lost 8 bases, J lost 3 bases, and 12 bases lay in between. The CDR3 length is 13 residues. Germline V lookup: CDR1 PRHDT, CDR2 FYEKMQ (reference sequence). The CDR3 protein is CASGVQGTDTQYF. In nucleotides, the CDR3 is TGTGCCAGCGGGGTGCAGGGGACAGATACGCAGTATTTT.

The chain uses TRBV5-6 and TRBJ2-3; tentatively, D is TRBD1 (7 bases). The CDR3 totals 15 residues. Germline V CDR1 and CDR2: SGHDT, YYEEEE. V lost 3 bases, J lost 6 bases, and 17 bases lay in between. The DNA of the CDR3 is TGTGCCAGCAGCTCAGGGGGGCGACTAGTGGATACGCAGTATTTT. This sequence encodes CASSSGGRLVDTQYF.

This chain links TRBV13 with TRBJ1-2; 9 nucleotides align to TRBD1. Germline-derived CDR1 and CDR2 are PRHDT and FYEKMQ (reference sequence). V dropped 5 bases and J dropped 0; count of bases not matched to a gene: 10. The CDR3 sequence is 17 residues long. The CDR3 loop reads CASSHVAGTGSNYGYTF. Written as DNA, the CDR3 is TGTGCCAGCAGCCACGTGGCCGGGACAGGGTCTAACTATGGCTACACCTTC.

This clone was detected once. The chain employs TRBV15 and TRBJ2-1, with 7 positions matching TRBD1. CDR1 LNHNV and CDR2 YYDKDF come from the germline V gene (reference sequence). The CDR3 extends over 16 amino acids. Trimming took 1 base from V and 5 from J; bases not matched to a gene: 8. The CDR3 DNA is TGTGCCACCAGCAGAGCGGGACAGACCCGGAACAATGAGCAGTTCTTC. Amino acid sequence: CATSRAGQTRNNEQFF.

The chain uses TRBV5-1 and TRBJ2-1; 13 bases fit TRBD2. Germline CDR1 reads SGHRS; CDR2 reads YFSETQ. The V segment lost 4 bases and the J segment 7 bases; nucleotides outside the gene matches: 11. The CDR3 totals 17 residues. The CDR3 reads CASSLRTSGGLPNEQFF. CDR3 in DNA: TGCGCCAGCAGCCTCCGGACTAGCGGGGGACTCCCAAATGAGCAGTTCTTC.

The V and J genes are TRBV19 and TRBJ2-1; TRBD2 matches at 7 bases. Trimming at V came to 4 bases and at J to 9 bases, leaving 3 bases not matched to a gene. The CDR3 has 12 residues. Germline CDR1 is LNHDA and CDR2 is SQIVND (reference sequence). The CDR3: CASSRLAGEQFF. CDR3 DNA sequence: TGTGCCAGTAGTAGACTAGCAGGTGAGCAGTTCTTC.

The CDR3 is CASGVRRGTYEQYF. In DNA, the CDR3 is TGTGCCAGCGGAGTGAGGCGGGGTACTTACGAGCAGTACTTC. The chain has TRBV2 and TRBJ2-7; the D gene is possibly TRBD2 (6 bases). V shed 8 bases and J shed 4 bases, with 18 bases lying between them. Germline values: CDR1 SNHLY, CDR2 FYNNEI. This CDR3 has 14 residues.

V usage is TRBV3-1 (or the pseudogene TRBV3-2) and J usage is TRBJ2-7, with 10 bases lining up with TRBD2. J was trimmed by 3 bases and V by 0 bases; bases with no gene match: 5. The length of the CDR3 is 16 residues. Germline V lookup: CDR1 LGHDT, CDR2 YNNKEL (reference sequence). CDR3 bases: TGTGCCAGCAGCCAAGATCTCGCTAGCGGGAGCTACGAGCAGTACTTC. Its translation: CASSQDLASGSYEQYF.

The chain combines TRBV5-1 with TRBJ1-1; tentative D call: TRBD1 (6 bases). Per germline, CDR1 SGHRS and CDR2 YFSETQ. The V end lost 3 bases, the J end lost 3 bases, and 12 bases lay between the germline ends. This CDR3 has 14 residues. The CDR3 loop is CASSSDPGDTEAFF. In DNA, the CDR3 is TGCGCCAGCAGCTCTGACCCAGGGGACACTGAAGCTTTCTTT.

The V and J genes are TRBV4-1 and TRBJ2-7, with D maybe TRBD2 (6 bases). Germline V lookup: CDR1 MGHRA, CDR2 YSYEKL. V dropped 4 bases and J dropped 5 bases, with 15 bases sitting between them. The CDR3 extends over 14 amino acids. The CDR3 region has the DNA TGCGCCAGCAGCCGGGAGGATAAGGGAGACGAGCAGTACTTC. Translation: CASSREDKGDEQYF.

The CDR3 reads CASSGRTSHEAFF. The CDR3 bases are TGTGCCAGCAGCGGTCGGACATCACATGAAGCTTTCTTT. The chain has TRBV7-9 and TRBJ1-1; D possibly corresponds to TRBD1 (5 bases). Germline values: CDR1 SEHNR, CDR2 FQNEAQ (reference sequence). This CDR3 region has 13 residues. V gave up 5 bases and J gave up 7 bases, with 14 bases separating them.

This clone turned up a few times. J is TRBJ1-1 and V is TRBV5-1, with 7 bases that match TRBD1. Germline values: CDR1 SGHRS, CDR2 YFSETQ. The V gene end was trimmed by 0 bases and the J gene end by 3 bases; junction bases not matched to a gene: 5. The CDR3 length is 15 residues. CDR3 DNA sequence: TGCGCCAGCAGCTTGGGACAGGGCGGGTACACTGAAGCTTTCTTT. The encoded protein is CASSLGQGGYTEAFF.

The CDR3: CAWSNTGNTEAFF. CDR3 nucleotide sequence: TGTGCCTGGAGCAACACAGGGAACACTGAAGCTTTCTTT. This chain joins TRBV30 and TRBJ1-1; TRBD1 is a possible D gene (5 bases). Germline CDR1 is GTSNPN and CDR2 is SVGIG (reference sequence). This CDR3 is built from 13 residues. With 3 bases removed from V and 1 base from J, the gap between germline ends came to 9 bases. The variable domain in full, completed from reference TRBV30 and TRBJ1-1, reads SQTIHQWPATLVQPVGSPLSLECTVEGTSNPNLYWYRQAAGRGLQLLFYSVGIGQISSEVPQNLSASRPQDRQFILSSKKLLLSDSGFYLCAWSNTGNTEAFFGQGTRLTVV.

In DNA, the CDR3 is TGTGCCAGCAAAAGACAGGGGGTAAGCTATGGCTACACCTTC. It codes for CASKRQGVSYGYTF. The J gene is TRBJ1-2, the V gene TRBV28, with 9 bases aligning to TRBD1. The CDR3 runs to 14 residues. The germline CDR1 and CDR2 sequences are MDHEN and SYDVKM. The V gene end was trimmed by 7 bases and the J gene end by 4 bases; junction bases not matched to a gene: 7.

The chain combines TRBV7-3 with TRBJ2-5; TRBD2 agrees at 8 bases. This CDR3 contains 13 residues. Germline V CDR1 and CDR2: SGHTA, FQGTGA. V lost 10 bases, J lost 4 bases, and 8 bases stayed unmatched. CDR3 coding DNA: TGTGCCACCAGTCGGGGGGGTGGAGAGACCCAGTACTTC. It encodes CATSRGGGETQYF.